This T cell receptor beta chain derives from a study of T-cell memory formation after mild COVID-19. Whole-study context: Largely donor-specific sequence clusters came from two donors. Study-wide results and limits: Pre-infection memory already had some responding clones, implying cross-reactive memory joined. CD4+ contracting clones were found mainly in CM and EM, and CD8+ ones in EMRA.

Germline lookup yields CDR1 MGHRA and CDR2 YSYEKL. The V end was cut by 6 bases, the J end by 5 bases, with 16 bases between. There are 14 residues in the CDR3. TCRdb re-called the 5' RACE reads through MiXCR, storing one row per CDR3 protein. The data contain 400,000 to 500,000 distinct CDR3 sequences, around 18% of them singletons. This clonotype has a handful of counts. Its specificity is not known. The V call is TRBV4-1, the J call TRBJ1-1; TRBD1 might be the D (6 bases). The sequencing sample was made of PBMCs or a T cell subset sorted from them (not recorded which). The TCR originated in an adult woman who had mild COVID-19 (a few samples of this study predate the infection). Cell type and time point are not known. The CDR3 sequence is CASRSTGTATEAFF. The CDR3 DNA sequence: TGCGCCAGCAGATCGACAGGAACGGCGACTGAAGCTTTCTTT.